A selection of T cell receptor beta chains follows, all from one sample in a study of beta chain features in type 1 diabetes. Assay used: immunoSEQ multiplex PCR; TCRdb lists only in-frame clones, some missing. The data contain approximately 17,000 clones, 45% to 55% of them singletons. Sample: stem cell memory CD4+ T cells from blood. These receptors came from a woman aged 18-29 years in good health. CDR3s leave out the opening cysteine and the closing phenylalanine or tryptophan. Clone size is given for some rows only: seen once, a few or many times, or a class if the clone is expanded.

j_call v_call clone_size cdr3_aa
TRBJ2-3 TRBV5-1 NA ASSLGSLGRATDTQY
TRBJ2-3 TRBV5-6 NA ASSLDLAGSTDTQY
TRBJ2-5 TRBV6-1 few ASSDRAQETQY
TRBJ2-7 TRBV11-2 few ASSSNRLAGEPEQY
TRBJ2-2 TRBV6-1 few ASYPSLARTGELF
TRBJ2-3 TRBV5-1 NA ASSSRTVGTDTQY
TRBJ1-2 TRBV6-6 NA ASSPDRALGYT
TRBJ2-7 TRBV6-6 once ASSYYPGQGTYEQY
TRBJ2-3 TRBV2 NA ASTARLSTDTQY
TRBJ1-2 TRBV7-9 NA ASSFDSVAANYGYT
TRBJ2-7 TRBV30 NA AADTINYEQY
TRBJ2-1 TRBV5-6 few ASSNLLAGGQYNEQF
TRBJ1-3 TRBV29-1 NA SARLTALSGNTIY
TRBJ2-2 TRBV5-1 NA ASSREGEDTGELF
TRBJ1-1 TRBV30 NA AGVGGGEAF
TRBJ2-1 TRBV7-8 NA ASTRDSYNEQF
TRBJ2-1 TRBV7-2 NA ASSVSGTSGRWGQF
TRBJ1-5 TRBV27 NA ASSFPDRDRERQPQH
TRBJ2-1 TRBV5-1 few ASSLDYQLTKEQF
TRBJ2-7 TRBV30 NA AWRSLWTKTYEQY
TRBJ2-2 TRBV10-3 NA AISPTGDTGELF
TRBJ2-2 TRBV10-3 few AISETSRGNTGELF
TRBJ2-6 TRBV6-1 NA ASSAQPATAGSGANVLT
TRBJ2-7 TRBV28 few ASSPPGKDSYEQY
TRBJ1-5 TRBV5-6 few ASSLDSGQPQH
TRBJ1-5 TRBV12-5 once ASGSVLGQGAGQPQH
TRBJ1-1 TRBV5-1 NA ASSLGAGNTEAF
TRBJ1-1 TRBV4-2 few ASSLRQGIVSTEAF